A single sample gave rise to the 32 T cell receptor beta chains below, sequenced in a study of cytomegalovirus exposure and HLA in healthy donors. 13 Jbeta primers and 60 Vbeta primers were used for the PCR. The method was immunoSEQ multiplex PCR; TCRdb's version includes in-frame clones alone and lacks a portion of them. The table includes 150,000 to 200,000 clones, roughly four fifths detected once. Specimen: PBMCs. The origin of the receptors is a girl aged 5 to 17 in good health and CMV-seropositive.

The chain recombines TRBV7-9 with TRBJ1-3, with D tentatively TRBD1 (5 bases). Germline CDR1 reads SEHNR; CDR2 reads FQNEAQ (reference sequence). This CDR3 region has 12 residues. Trimming left V 7 bases short and J 8 bases short, with 12 bases between. The DNA for the CDR3 is TGTGCCAGCAACATGGGGCCGGACACCATATATTTT. This sequence encodes CASNMGPDTIYF.

The chain couples TRBV5-6 to TRBJ2-1; the match to TRBD2 covers 14 bases. The CDR3 is made up of 15 amino acids. CDR1 is SGHDT, CDR2 YYEEEE, per germline. V shed 4 bases, J shed 9 bases, and the junction held 6 bases outside the gene matches. CDR3 DNA: TGTGCCAGCAGCCTCGGACTAGCGGGGGGCGCTGAGCAGTTCTTC. It encodes CASSLGLAGGAEQFF.

The chain is built from TRBV11-3 and TRBJ1-1, with D unclear. Trimming removed 2 bases at V and 5 bases at J, with 9 bases between. There are 13 residues in the CDR3. Looked up from germline, CDR1 is SGHNT and CDR2 is YENEEA. The CDR3 nucleotides are TGTGCCAGCAGCTTATCACAGTCGACTGAAGCTTTCTTT. It yields the protein CASSLSQSTEAFF.

The chain is built from TRBV9 and TRBJ2-3, with D unresolved. The CDR3 runs 12 residues. CDR1 is SGDLS, CDR2 YYNGEE, per germline. Between the trimmed V and J ends, which lost 1 base and 4 bases, there was a span of 4 bases. CDR3 sequence (DNA): TGTGCCAGCAGCGTAAGCGCAGATACGCAGTATTTT. Amino acid sequence: CASSVSADTQYF.

This clone was counted a few times. The gene calls are TRBV30 and TRBJ1-1; tentatively, D is TRBD1 (5 bases). The germline V gene has CDR1 GTSNPN and CDR2 SVGIG (reference sequence). V shed 3 bases and J shed 0 bases, with 8 bases lying between them. The CDR3 totals 13 residues. Here the CDR3 DNA reads TGTGCCTGGAGCAAGGGGTTGAACACTGAAGCTTTCTTT. Protein: CAWSKGLNTEAFF.

This chain uses TRBV9 with TRBJ2-1; 8 bases agree with TRBD2. Germline V lookup: CDR1 SGDLS, CDR2 YYNGEE. The junction had 8 bases not matched to a gene; V was cut back by 4 bases and J by 5 bases. This CDR3 region has 15 residues. CDR3 nucleotide sequence: TGTGCCAGCAGCTCCGTAGCGGGGTTGAACAATGAGCAGTTCTTC. Protein: CASSSVAGLNNEQFF.

The chain employs TRBV19 and TRBJ1-1; tentatively, D is TRBD1 (6 bases). This CDR3 comprises 16 residues. Trimming removed 3 bases at V and 4 bases at J, with 18 bases between. Germline values: CDR1 LNHDA, CDR2 SQIVND (reference sequence). CDR3 amino acids: CASSIRGRGSGTEAFF. In DNA form, the CDR3 reads TGTGCCAGTAGTATCAGGGGACGAGGGAGTGGCACTGAAGCTTTCTTT.

The chain is built from TRBV7-8 and TRBJ1-1; D not resolved. The CDR3 loop spans 13 amino acids. Germline CDR1 is SGHVS and CDR2 is FQNEAQ. V was shortened by 1 base and J by 10 bases, with 13 bases between the two germline ends. The CDR3 DNA follows: TGTGCCAGCAGCTTAGGCGCCGGGGAACGAGCTTTCTTT. This gives the protein CASSLGAGERAFF.

The J gene is TRBJ2-7, the V gene TRBV4-1; TRBD1 aligns across 7 bases. Trimming removed 2 bases from V and 6 bases from J; junction bases left unmatched: 13. The CDR3 runs 16 residues. The V gene's germline CDR1 is MGHRA and CDR2 YSYEKL. The CDR3 bases are TGCGCCAGCAGCCAACAGACAGGGTATACCGTCGTCGAGCAGTACTTC. It translates to CASSQQTGYTVVEQYF.

The chain employs TRBV5-1 and TRBJ1-2, with D perhaps matching TRBD1 (6 bases). The CDR3 runs 15 residues. V lost 2 bases, J lost 3 bases, and 14 bases lay in between. CDR1 is SGHRS and CDR2 is YFSETQ in the germline V gene. For the CDR3, the DNA is TGCGCCAGCAGCTTTAAGGGGGTGGGAGACTATGGCTACACCTTC. Encoded protein: CASSFKGVGDYGYTF.

This clone has only a few counts. J is TRBJ1-2 and V is TRBV9; D uncertain. Trimming took 0 bases from V and 0 from J, leaving 12 bases between them. Germline CDR1 and CDR2: SGDLS and YYNGEE. The CDR3 covers 16 residues. The CDR3, as DNA: TGTGCCAGCAGCGTAGCCGGCCAGGCCACTAACTATGGCTACACCTTC. It yields the protein CASSVAGQATNYGYTF. The complete variable domain, with remaining parts taken from reference TRBV9 and TRBJ1-2, reads DSGVTQTPKHLITATGQRVTLRCSPRSGDLSVYWYQQSLDQGLQFLIQYYNGEERAKGNILERFSAQQFPDLHSELNLSSLELGDSALYFCASSVAGQATNYGYTFGSGTRLTVV.

The rearrangement joins TRBV30 to TRBJ1-2; TRBD1 agrees at 7 bases. The ends lost 4 bases at V and 3 bases at J; junction bases unmatched: 11. There are 15 residues in the CDR3. Germline loops: CDR1 GTSNPN, CDR2 SVGIG (reference sequence). The chain's CDR3 is CAWIQGGWYDYGYTF. The CDR3 DNA reads as TGTGCCTGGATACAAGGGGGCTGGTATGACTATGGCTACACCTTC.

This sequence joins TRBV19 and TRBJ1-2; 8 bases align to TRBD1. V was clipped by 6 bases and J by 8 bases; unmatched bases: 11. There are 14 residues in the CDR3. Per germline, CDR1 LNHDA and CDR2 SQIVND (reference sequence). CDR3 loop: CASRDRGKERGYTF. The CDR3 DNA sequence: TGTGCCAGTAGAGACAGGGGAAAGGAGAGGGGCTACACCTTC.

The chain joins TRBV29-1 to TRBJ2-4; no clear D. Germline CDR1 reads SQVTM; CDR2 reads ANQGSEA. The CDR3 totals 14 residues. Trimming shortened V by 6 bases and J by 0 bases, and 12 bases separated the two germline ends. The CDR3 nucleotides read TGCAGCGTAGCCACAGTATTAGCCAAAAACATTCAGTACTTC. Translating gives CSVATVLAKNIQYF. The entire variable domain, with the rest obtained from reference TRBV29-1 and TRBJ2-4, is as follows: SAVISQKPSRDICQRGTSLTIQCQVDSQVTMMFWYRQQPGQSLTLIATANQGSEATYESGFVIDKFPISRPNLTFSTLTVSNMSPEDSSIYLCSVATVLAKNIQYFGAGTRLSVL.

This chain links TRBV2 with TRBJ1-1; D not resolved. Germline values: CDR1 SNHLY, CDR2 FYNNEI. Trimming removed 5 bases at V and 4 bases at J, with 17 bases between. The CDR3 is 15 residues long. CDR3 in DNA: TGTGCCAGCAGTCAACTGGGCTTCTTAGGCACTGAAGCTTTCTTT. Translated: CASSQLGFLGTEAFF.

This clone came up once. The rearrangement links TRBV4-1 to TRBJ2-7, with 10 bases lining up with TRBD1. Germline CDR1 and CDR2: MGHRA and YSYEKL. This CDR3 is built from 15 residues. V lost 4 bases, J lost 2 bases, and 5 bases stayed unmatched. The CDR3 region is CASSRGTGDPYEQYF. In DNA form, the CDR3 reads TGCGCCAGCAGCCGAGGGACAGGGGATCCCTACGAGCAGTACTTC.

The CDR3 protein is CAWSVRQAAYEQYF. The CDR3 region has the DNA TGTGCCTGGAGTGTTAGACAGGCCGCCTACGAGCAGTACTTC. V is TRBV30 and J is TRBJ2-7; D might be TRBD1 (6 bases). From germline, CDR1 is GTSNPN and CDR2 SVGIG (reference sequence). CDR3 length: 14 residues. V was clipped by 0 bases and J by 2 bases, with 11 bases between them.

CDR3 residues: CASSPGTNNQPQHF. For the CDR3, the DNA is TGTGCCAGCAGCCCCGGGACAAACAATCAGCCCCAGCATTTT. The chain recombines TRBV5-4 with TRBJ1-5; D perhaps matches TRBD1 (6 bases). Trimming stripped 4 bases from V and 3 bases from J, with 11 bases between. Per germline, CDR1 SGHNT and CDR2 YYREEE (reference sequence). The CDR3 covers 14 residues.

This CDR3 reads CASSIETGGSMYNEQFF. CDR3 DNA sequence: TGTGCCAGTAGTATAGAGACAGGGGGTAGTATGTACAATGAGCAGTTCTTC. The chain combines TRBV19 with TRBJ2-1; TRBD1 agrees at 9 bases. With V trimmed by 0 bases and J by 4 bases, 7 bases remained unmatched. This CDR3 has 17 amino acids. Germline CDR1 and CDR2: LNHDA and SQIVND (reference sequence).

V is TRBV12-5 and J is TRBJ2-7; D is unresolved. V was clipped by 6 bases and J by 3 bases, with 9 bases between them. This CDR3 is built from 12 residues. The germline CDR1 and CDR2 sequences are LGHNT and FRNRAP. This CDR3 is CASGPGLYEQYF. Written as DNA, the CDR3 is TGTGCTAGTGGCCCCGGTCTCTACGAGCAGTACTTC.

The chain recombines TRBV11-3 with TRBJ2-7; tentative D call: TRBD2 (7 bases). This CDR3 has 15 residues. CDR1 SGHNT and CDR2 YENEEA come from the germline V gene. V dropped 5 bases and J dropped 3 bases, with 17 bases sitting between them. Here the CDR3 reads CASSPRGGGVYEQYF. CDR3 bases: TGTGCCAGCAGCCCCAGGGGCGGGGGCGTCTACGAGCAGTACTTC.

This chain links TRBV19 with TRBJ1-4; TRBD1 aligns across 8 bases. Germline assignment: CDR1 LNHDA and CDR2 SQIVND (reference sequence). Trimming cost V 5 bases and J 8 bases; bases outside gene matches: 10. CDR3 length equals 15 residues. CDR3 protein: CASSVSGTGPEKLFF. The CDR3 DNA is TGTGCCAGTAGTGTCTCCGGGACAGGACCCGAAAAACTGTTTTTT. The full variable domain, with the rest looked up from reference TRBV19 and TRBJ1-4, is DGGITQSPKYLFRKEGQNVTLSCEQNLNHDAMYWYRQDPGQGLRLIYYSQIVNDFQKGDIAEGYSVSREKKESFPLTVTSAQKNPTAFYLCASSVSGTGPEKLFFGSGTQLSVL.

The V and J genes are TRBV13 and TRBJ2-7, with 8 positions matching TRBD1. Germline CDR1 and CDR2: PRHDT and FYEKMQ (reference sequence). The junction had 2 bases not matched to a gene; V was cut back by 5 bases and J by 5 bases. CDR3 length: 12 residues. CDR3 sequence (DNA): TGTGCCAGCAGCCCGGGACAGGACGAGCAGTACTTC. Amino acid sequence: CASSPGQDEQYF.

The chain has TRBV7-9 and TRBJ1-6; D is undetermined. V was shortened by 5 bases and J by 7 bases, with 15 bases between the two germline ends. The CDR3 loop spans 15 amino acids. Per the germline V gene, CDR1 is SEHNR and CDR2 is FQNEAQ (reference sequence). Here the CDR3 DNA reads TGTGCCAGCAGCGAGCCCAACCATGTAAATTCACCCCTCCACTTT. Protein sequence: CASSEPNHVNSPLHF.

V and J are TRBV27 and TRBJ1-1; TRBD1 matches 7 bases. The CDR3 totals 16 residues. Germline V gene data show CDR1 as MNHEY and CDR2 as SMNVEV (reference sequence). After removal of 4 bases from V and 0 bases from J, the junction contained 8 bases not matched to a gene. The CDR3 loop reads CASSWFTGTVNTEAFF. The CDR3 DNA follows: TGTGCCAGCAGTTGGTTCACCGGGACAGTGAACACTGAAGCTTTCTTT.

The chain has TRBV6-5 and TRBJ1-2; D gene uncertain. Deletions cut 3 bases from V and 5 bases from J, with 10 bases between. CDR1 and CDR2 from the germline V gene are MNHEY and SVGAGI. The CDR3 sequence is 13 residues long. The CDR3 protein is CASSYSYSYGYTF. CDR3 nucleotide sequence: TGTGCCAGCAGTTATTCTTACTCTTATGGCTACACCTTC.

The table lists this clone with a count of one. The V gene is TRBV7-6, the J gene TRBJ2-5, with 7 bases that match TRBD1. The DNA end lines up better with TRBJ2-7; the J call may be wrong. In germline, CDR1 is SGHVS, CDR2 FNYEAQ. There are 14 residues in the CDR3. The CDR3 here is CASSLWTGPYEQYF. The CDR3, as DNA: TGTGCCAGCAGCTTGTGGACAGGCCCCTACGAGCAGTACTTC.

The chain employs TRBV7-9 and TRBJ1-1; D is undetermined. V was pared by 4 bases and J by 1 base, with 13 bases between. Per germline, CDR1 SEHNR and CDR2 FQNEAQ (reference sequence). The CDR3 length is 15 residues. CDR3 loop: CASSYPQTENTEAFF. The DNA of the CDR3 is TGTGCCAGCAGCTACCCCCAAACAGAGAACACTGAAGCTTTCTTT.

This clone was seen a single time. The gene calls are TRBV11-2 and TRBJ2-5, with 9 bases fitting TRBD1. The V segment lost 5 bases and the J segment 1 base; nucleotides outside the gene matches: 11. The CDR3 sequence is 17 residues long. Germline CDR1 reads SGHAT; CDR2 reads FQNNGV. The CDR3 DNA is TGTGCCAGCAGCGCGGGCTACAGGGGGCGACCCCAAGAGACCCAGTACTTC. This translates into CASSAGYRGRPQETQYF.

The chain carries TRBV11-2 and TRBJ1-1; no definite D call. CDR1 is SGHAT and CDR2 is FQNNGV in the germline V gene. The CDR3 totals 13 residues. V lost 3 bases and J lost 1, with 6 bases in between. The CDR3 is CASSFSGNTEAFF. The CDR3 bases are TGTGCCAGCAGCTTTTCAGGGAACACTGAAGCTTTCTTT.

This chain connects TRBV6-1 to TRBJ2-1; D is perhaps TRBD1 (6 bases). The CDR3 contains 16 residues. Germline V gene lookup returns CDR1 MNHNS and CDR2 SASEGT. V lost 4 bases to trimming and J lost 8 bases, with 21 bases between them. The CDR3 DNA reads TGTGCCAGCAGTGTCCTAAACGCAGGGGCCTTGGATGAGCAGTTCTTC. Translation: CASSVLNAGALDEQFF.

The rearrangement links TRBV6-5 to TRBJ2-7, with 7 bases fitting TRBD1. The junction had 7 bases not matched to a gene; V was cut back by 6 bases and J by 2 bases. Germline lookup yields CDR1 MNHEY and CDR2 SVGAGI. This CDR3 has 14 amino acids. This CDR3 is CASRSTGDPYEQYF. In DNA, the CDR3 is TGTGCCAGCAGGTCCACAGGGGACCCCTACGAGCAGTACTTC.